This is a list of T cell receptor beta chains from one sample in a study of blood T cell repertoires in COVID-19. Data came from immunoSEQ multiplex PCR; TCRdb stores just in-frame clones and leaves some out. The sample lists 280,000 or so clones, roughly 86% occurring once. The specimen sequenced was peripheral blood. The receptors were gathered from a woman in her thirties who had recovered from COVID-19. Each CDR3 is given with its conserved first and last residue. Each record gives: J gene, V gene, CDR3 protein.

TRBJ2-3 | TRBV7-8 | CASSSSGTGGTDTQYF
TRBJ2-7 | TRBV6-1 | CASSEAGTGYYEQYF
TRBJ2-5 | TRBV11-2 | CASSPPLGLLETQYF
TRBJ2-5 | TRBV18 | CASSPDPGGETQYF
TRBJ1-2 | TRBV10-2 | CASSEPKTGIYGYTF
TRBJ1-1 | TRBV19 | CASSMGGSDTEAFF
TRBJ2-3 | TRBV5-4 | CASSLEASFTSTDTQYF
TRBJ2-1 | TRBV12-5 | CASGLVTSYNEQFF
TRBJ2-7 | TRBV7-9 | CASSSQGFEQYF
TRBJ1-3 | TRBV7-9 | CASSLRGSTSGNTIYF
TRBJ2-7 | TRBV28 | CASTGQINYEQYF
TRBJ1-4 | TRBV2 | CASGTLQGGNEKLFF
TRBJ2-3 | TRBV19 | CASSIGTSKTDTQYF
TRBJ1-1 | TRBV3-1/TRBV3-2 | CASKSRGQSSTEAFF
TRBJ2-2 | TRBV29-1 | CSVVGLMNTGELFF
TRBJ2-6 | TRBV11-3 | CASSPGQSGANVLTF
TRBJ1-1 | TRBV5-4 | CASSSQTGGTEAFF
TRBJ1-2 | TRBV27 | CVCGSLWDGYTF
TRBJ2-2 | TRBV6-4 | CASRLAGHTGELFF
TRBJ1-4 | TRBV19 | CASGTGKTQEKLFF
TRBJ1-1 | TRBV24-1 | CATSDLSNRDRNTEAFF
TRBJ1-6 | TRBV19 | CASKVGADSPLHF
TRBJ2-5 | TRBV2 | CASSPRQGQETQYF
TRBJ2-7 | TRBV7-2 | CASSRTGGSYEQYF
TRBJ1-1 | TRBV5-1 | CASSFTVNTEAFF
TRBJ1-5 | TRBV28 | CASSFKTGSNQPQHF
TRBJ2-3 | TRBV20-1 | CSASKGPTGTDTQYF
TRBJ1-4 | TRBV29-1 | CSALPEQINEKLFF
TRBJ2-7 | TRBV5-1 | CASSPQLGEQYF
TRBJ2-7 | TRBV7-9 | CASSLSRAPEQYF
TRBJ2-1 | TRBV4-2 | CASSQRGLSYEQFF
TRBJ1-1 | TRBV7-9 | CASSFAGAEAFF
TRBJ2-3 | TRBV4-2 | CASSQGQDRVTDTQYF